Shown below are 7 T cell receptor beta chains from a single sample sequenced in a study of naive CD8 T cells in extremely preterm neonates. Without labor or membrane rupture, elective cesareans at roughly 37-41 weeks supplied term cord blood. Profiling relied on immunoSEQ multiplex PCR, and the TCRdb table lists in-frame clones only, not all of them. The sample lists a few thousand clones, approximately 97% occurring once. The sample consisted of naive CD8+ T cells from cord blood. These receptors originate from a newborn in good health.

The rearrangement uses TRBV2 and TRBJ2-3; 8 bases map to TRBD2. The junction had 1 base not matched to a gene; V was cut back by 4 bases and J by 1 base. The germline gives CDR1 SNHLY, CDR2 FYNNEI. The CDR3 is 14 amino acids. CDR3 sequence reads: CASSAGGRTDTQYF. The CDR3 DNA reads TGTGCCAGCAGTGCGGGGGGGCGCACAGATACGCAGTATTTT.

The chain links TRBV9 to TRBJ2-2, with 7 bases matching TRBD2. The CDR3 covers 17 residues. Losses at the gene ends were 4 bases for V and 3 bases for J; bases not matched to a gene: 12. The germline V gene has CDR1 SGDLS and CDR2 YYNGEE. This CDR3 reads CASSPKSGAGHTGELFF. Here the CDR3 DNA reads TGTGCCAGCAGCCCAAAGAGCGGGGCGGGTCACACCGGGGAGCTGTTTTTT.

In DNA form, the CDR3 reads TGCGCCAGCAGCCACGGGGGGGCCGGGGAGCTGTTTTTT. It encodes CASSHGGAGELFF. The gene calls are TRBV4-3 and TRBJ2-2; 8 bases are a match to TRBD2. The CDR3 runs to 13 residues. Germline CDR1 and CDR2: LGHNA and YSLEER. J lost 6 bases, V lost 3 bases, and 0 bases had no gene match.

The rearrangement joins TRBV4-3 to TRBJ2-3; 11 nucleotides agree with TRBD2. The CDR3 is made up of 17 amino acids. The germline gives CDR1 LGHNA, CDR2 YSLEER. Trimming removed 4 bases from V and 2 bases from J; junction bases left unmatched: 8. The CDR3 DNA reads TGCGCCAGCAGCCCCCAGCTAGCGGGGGGCTCCACAGATACGCAGTATTTT. Residues: CASSPQLAGGSTDTQYF.

The V gene is TRBV27, the J gene TRBJ2-7, with D possibly being TRBD2 (6 bases). This CDR3 has 14 amino acids. Germline-derived CDR1 and CDR2 are MNHEY and SMNVEV (reference sequence). V was cut by 3 bases and J by 1 base, with 10 bases left in between. The CDR3 protein is CASSLDGTSYEQYF. The CDR3, as DNA: TGTGCCAGCAGTTTGGACGGGACTTCCTACGAGCAGTACTTC.

Written as DNA, the CDR3 is TGTGCCAGCAGTCCACAGGGGGTTTATGGCTACACCTTC. This translates into CASSPQGVYGYTF. The rearrangement uses TRBV28 and TRBJ1-2, with TRBD1 matching over 8 bases. CDR1 is MDHEN and CDR2 is SYDVKM in the germline V gene. After removal of 5 bases from V and 5 bases from J, the junction contained 4 bases not matched to a gene. This CDR3 contains 13 residues.

The genes are TRBV9 and TRBJ2-7; maybe TRBD1 (6 bases). The germline V gene has CDR1 SGDLS and CDR2 YYNGEE. The V gene lost 0 bases and the J gene lost 2 bases, with 9 bases spanning the gap. This CDR3 contains 14 residues. For the CDR3, the DNA is TGTGCCAGCAGCGTAGGGGACAAAACCTACGAGCAGTACTTC. As protein: CASSVGDKTYEQYF.